Following are 4 T cell receptor beta chains from one sample sequenced in a study of T-cell reconstitution after alpha-beta-depleted transplantation in children. Preparation of the TCRbeta library was carried out with unique molecular identifiers. TCRdb reanalysed the PCR reads using MiXCR and keeps one entry per CDR3 protein. The profile shows about 120,000 distinct CDR3 sequences, 10% of them singletons. Here the sequenced sample was PBMCs from the stem cell graft donor, taken from the stem cell graft. The source is a human donor who donated a stem cell graft to a child with acute lymphoblastic leukemia.

Only a few counts were recorded for this clonotype. This rearrangement joins TRBV19 to TRBJ2-1; D is perhaps TRBD1 (6 bases). Germline CDR1 and CDR2: LNHDA and SQIVND (reference sequence). The CDR3 consists of 14 residues. Trimming cost V 7 bases and J 8 bases, with 18 bases left between them. CDR3 nucleotides: TGTGCCAGTAAACTCCGAAACAGGGTTGATGAGCAGTTCTTC. It is translated as CASKLRNRVDEQFF.

The chain links TRBV6-4 to TRBJ1-1, with D unresolved. Germline V gene lookup returns CDR1 MRHNA and CDR2 SNTAGT. The V and J ends lost 4 bases and 1 base respectively, with 7 bases between them. The CDR3 is made up of 13 amino acids. In nucleotides, the CDR3 is TGTGCCAGCAGTGCAGCAGAGAACACTGAAGCTTTCTTT. Protein: CASSAAENTEAFF.

The sample holds a few counts of this clonotype. The V and J genes are TRBV7-6 and TRBJ2-2, with 9 bases aligning to TRBD1. Per germline, CDR1 SGHVS and CDR2 FNYEAQ. The junction had 3 bases not matched to a gene; V was cut back by 4 bases and J by 6 bases. The CDR3 is 14 amino acids. CDR3 sequence reads: CASSSRQGAGELFF. CDR3 sequence (DNA): TGTGCCAGCAGCTCCAGACAGGGGGCCGGGGAGCTGTTTTTT.

Concerning this clonotype itself: A read error may be the cause here, since a much bigger clone is one base away. CDR3 loop: CASNTGLGKETQYF. For the CDR3, the DNA is TGTGCTAGCAACACGGGACTAGGCAAAGAGACCCAGTACTTC. The rearrangement joins TRBV7-7 to TRBJ2-5, with 8 nucleotides matching TRBD2. The CDR3 runs to 14 residues. Looked up from germline, CDR1 is SSHAT and CDR2 is FNYEAQ (reference sequence).